This T cell receptor beta chain was documented in a study of neurological immune-mediated disorders. TCRdb processed the 5' RACE reads anew with MiXCR; each CDR3 protein has one entry. The sample includes 40,000 to 50,000 distinct CDR3 sequences, about 2.5% of them seen just once. This CDR3 spans 14 amino acids. The ends lost 5 bases at V and 2 bases at J; junction bases unmatched: 4. Germline assignment: CDR1 DFQATT and CDR2 SNEGSKA (reference sequence). This clonotype has ten or more counts. Material for sequencing was PBMCs. This receptor was taken from a man aged 30 to 45 with multiple sclerosis. This sequence joins TRBV20-1 and TRBJ2-3; 10 bases align to TRBD1. Written as DNA, the CDR3 is TGCAGTGCTGCGGACAGGGGGAACACAGATACGCAGTATTTT. Translating gives CSAADRGNTDTQYF.